This T cell receptor (beta chain) is drawn from a study of memory CD4+ T cells and cytomegalovirus serostatus. As to this clone: Its antigen is undetermined.

Germline assignment: CDR1 KGHSH and CDR2 LQKENI. The CDR3 contains 12 residues. Deletions cut 3 bases from V and 5 bases from J, with 7 bases between. The sort gate was single viable CD3+CD4+CD8-CD45RO+ cells for memory CD4+ T cells. This table comes from immunoSEQ multiplex PCR, and its TCRdb copy is limited to in-frame clones, with some not included. This table has roughly 86,000 clones, 80% appearing once. Findings and caveats of the study: A US-trained random forest predicted CMV serostatus with median AUC roughly 0.91.

Sequencing was done on a sample of memory CD4+ T cells from blood. The clonotype originates from an adult in good health and CMV-seropositive. The chain is built from TRBV18 and TRBJ1-1, with D unclear. The CDR3 is CASSPRMTEAFF. The CDR3, as DNA: TGTGCCAGCTCACCCCGAATGACTGAAGCTTTCTTT.